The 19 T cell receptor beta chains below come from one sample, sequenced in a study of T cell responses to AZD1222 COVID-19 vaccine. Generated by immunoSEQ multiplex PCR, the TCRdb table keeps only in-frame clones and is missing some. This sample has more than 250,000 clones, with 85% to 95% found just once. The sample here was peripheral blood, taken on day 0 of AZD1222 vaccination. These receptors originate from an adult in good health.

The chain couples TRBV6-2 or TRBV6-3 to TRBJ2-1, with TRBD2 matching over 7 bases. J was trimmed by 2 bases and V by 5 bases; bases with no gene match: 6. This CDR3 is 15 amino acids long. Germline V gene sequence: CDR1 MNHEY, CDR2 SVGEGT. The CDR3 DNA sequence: TGTGCCAGCAGTCTAGCGGATCCTGCCTACAATGAGCAGTTCTTC. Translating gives CASSLADPAYNEQFF.

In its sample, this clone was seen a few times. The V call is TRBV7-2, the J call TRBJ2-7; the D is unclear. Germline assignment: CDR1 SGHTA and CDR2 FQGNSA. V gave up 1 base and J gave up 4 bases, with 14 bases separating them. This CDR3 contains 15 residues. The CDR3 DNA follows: TGTGCCAGCAGCTTAGTGCACGGAGCCGCGTACGAGCAGTACTTC. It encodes CASSLVHGAAYEQYF.

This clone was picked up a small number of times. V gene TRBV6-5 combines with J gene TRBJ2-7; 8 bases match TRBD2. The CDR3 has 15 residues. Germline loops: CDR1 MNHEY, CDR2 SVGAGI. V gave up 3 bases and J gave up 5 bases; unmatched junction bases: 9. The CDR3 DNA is TGTGCCAGCAGTTATTCTTTTAGCGGGACAAACGAGCAGTACTTC. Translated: CASSYSFSGTNEQYF.

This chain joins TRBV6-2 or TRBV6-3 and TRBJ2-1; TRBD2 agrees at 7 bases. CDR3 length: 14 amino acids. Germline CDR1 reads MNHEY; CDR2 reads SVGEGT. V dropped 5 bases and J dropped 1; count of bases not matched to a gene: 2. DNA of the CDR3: TGTGCCAGCAGTGGGCGGGGGTCCTACAATGAGCAGTTCTTC. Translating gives CASSGRGSYNEQFF.

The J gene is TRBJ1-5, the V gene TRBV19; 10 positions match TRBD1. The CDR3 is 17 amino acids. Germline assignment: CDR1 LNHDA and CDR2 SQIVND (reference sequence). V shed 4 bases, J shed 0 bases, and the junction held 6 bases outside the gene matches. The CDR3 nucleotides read TGTGCCAGTAGTAAGCGGGACAGGGGTGGTAGCAATCAGCCCCAGCATTTT. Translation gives CASSKRDRGGSNQPQHF.

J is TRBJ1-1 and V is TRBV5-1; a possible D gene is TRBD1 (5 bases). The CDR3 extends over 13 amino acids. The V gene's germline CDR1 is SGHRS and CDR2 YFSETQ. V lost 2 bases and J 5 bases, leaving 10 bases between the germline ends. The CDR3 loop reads CASSFYQGTEAFF. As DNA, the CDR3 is TGCGCCAGCAGCTTTTACCAGGGTACTGAAGCTTTCTTT. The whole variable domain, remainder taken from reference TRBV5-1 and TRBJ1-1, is KAGVTQTPRYLIKTRGQQVTLSCSPISGHRSVSWYQQTPGQGLQFLFEYFSETQRNKGNFPGRFSGRQFSNSRSEMNVSTLELGDSALYLCASSFYQGTEAFFGQGTRLTVV.

The CDR3 nucleotides are TGTGCCAGCAGTGTAATTACAGACGGGGTACAGGGGGCGTCCGGAAACACCATATATTTT. Its translation: CASSVITDGVQGASGNTIYF. The chain has TRBV2 and TRBJ1-3; 9 bases agree with TRBD1. The CDR3 extends over 20 amino acids. CDR1 and CDR2 from the germline V gene are SNHLY and FYNNEI. With 4 bases clipped from V and 4 bases from J, the junction kept 20 bases outside the gene matches.

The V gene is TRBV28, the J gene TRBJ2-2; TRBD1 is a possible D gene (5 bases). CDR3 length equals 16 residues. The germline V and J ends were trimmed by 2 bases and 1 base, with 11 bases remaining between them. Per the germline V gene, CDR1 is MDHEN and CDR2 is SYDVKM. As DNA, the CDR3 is TGTGCCAGCAGTTTAAGGGGAATTAGGAACACCGGGGAGCTGTTTTTT. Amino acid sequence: CASSLRGIRNTGELFF.

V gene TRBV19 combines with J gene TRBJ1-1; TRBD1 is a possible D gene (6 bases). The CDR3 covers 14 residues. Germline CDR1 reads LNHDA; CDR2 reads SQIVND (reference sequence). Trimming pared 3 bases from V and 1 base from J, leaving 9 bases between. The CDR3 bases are TGTGCCAGTAGTATGGAAGGGGGGAACACTGAAGCTTTCTTT. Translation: CASSMEGGNTEAFF. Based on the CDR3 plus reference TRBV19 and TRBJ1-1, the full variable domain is DGGITQSPKYLFRKEGQNVTLSCEQNLNHDAMYWYRQDPGQGLRLIYYSQIVNDFQKGDIAEGYSVSREKKESFPLTVTSAQKNPTAFYLCASSMEGGNTEAFFGQGTRLTVV.

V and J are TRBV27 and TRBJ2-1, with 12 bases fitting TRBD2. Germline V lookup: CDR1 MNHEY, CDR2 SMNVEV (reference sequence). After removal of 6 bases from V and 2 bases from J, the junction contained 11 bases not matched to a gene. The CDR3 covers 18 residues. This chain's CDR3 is CASRSASGGAGAYNEQFF. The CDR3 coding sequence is TGTGCCAGCAGGTCAGCTAGCGGGGGGGCTGGAGCCTACAATGAGCAGTTCTTC.

Here the CDR3 DNA reads TGTGCCAGCAGCGTTTGGACAGCGACTAACTATGGCTACACCTTC. As protein: CASSVWTATNYGYTF. J is TRBJ1-2 and V is TRBV2; D perhaps matches TRBD1 (6 bases). Trimming stripped 6 bases from V and 0 bases from J, with 14 bases between. Germline-derived CDR1 and CDR2 are SNHLY and FYNNEI. The CDR3 spans 15 residues.

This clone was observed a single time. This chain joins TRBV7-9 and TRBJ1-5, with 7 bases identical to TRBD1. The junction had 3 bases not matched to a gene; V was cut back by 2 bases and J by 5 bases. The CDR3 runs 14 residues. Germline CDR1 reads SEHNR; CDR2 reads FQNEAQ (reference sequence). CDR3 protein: CASSLWDSHQPQHF. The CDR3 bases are TGTGCCAGCAGCTTATGGGACAGTCATCAGCCCCAGCATTTT.

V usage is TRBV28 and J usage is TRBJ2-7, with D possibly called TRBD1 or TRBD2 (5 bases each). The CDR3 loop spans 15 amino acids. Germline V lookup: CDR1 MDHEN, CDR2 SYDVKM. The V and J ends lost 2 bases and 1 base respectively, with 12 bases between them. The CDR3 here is CASSLTGTSSYEQYF. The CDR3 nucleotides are TGTGCCAGCAGTTTAACCGGGACCTCGTCCTACGAGCAGTACTTC.

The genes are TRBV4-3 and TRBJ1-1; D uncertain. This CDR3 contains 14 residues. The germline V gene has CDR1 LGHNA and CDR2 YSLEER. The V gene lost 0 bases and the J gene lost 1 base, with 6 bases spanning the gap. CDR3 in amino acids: CASSQDEGNTEAFF. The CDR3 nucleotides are TGCGCCAGCAGCCAAGATGAGGGGAACACTGAAGCTTTCTTT.

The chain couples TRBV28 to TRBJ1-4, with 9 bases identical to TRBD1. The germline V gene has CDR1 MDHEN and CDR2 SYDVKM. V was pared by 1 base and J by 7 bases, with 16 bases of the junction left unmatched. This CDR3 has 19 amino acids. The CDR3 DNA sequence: TGTGCCAGCAGTTTATACCCCTTCCCGGGACAGGGAGAGTCTGAAAAACTGTTTTTT. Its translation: CASSLYPFPGQGESEKLFF.

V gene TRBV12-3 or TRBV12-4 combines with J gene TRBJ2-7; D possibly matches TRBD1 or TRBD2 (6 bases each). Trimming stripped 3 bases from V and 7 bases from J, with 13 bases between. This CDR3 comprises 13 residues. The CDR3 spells CASSFGGRAEQYF. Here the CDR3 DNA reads TGTGCCAGCAGTTTTGGGGGGCGCGCGGAGCAGTACTTC.

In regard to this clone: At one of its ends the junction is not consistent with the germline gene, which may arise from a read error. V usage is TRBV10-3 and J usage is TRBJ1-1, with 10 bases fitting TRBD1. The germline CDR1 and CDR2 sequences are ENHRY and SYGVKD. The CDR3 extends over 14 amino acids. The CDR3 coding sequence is TGTGCCATCGGTTCGGCCGGCCGGGACAGGGGACCTCTCTTT. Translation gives CAIGSAGRDRGPLF.

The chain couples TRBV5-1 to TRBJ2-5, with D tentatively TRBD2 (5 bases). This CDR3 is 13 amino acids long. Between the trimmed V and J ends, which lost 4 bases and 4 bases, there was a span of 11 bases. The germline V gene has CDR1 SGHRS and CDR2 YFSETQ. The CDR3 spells CASSSQSGETQYF. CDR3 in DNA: TGCGCCAGCAGCAGCCAGAGCGGAGAGACCCAGTACTTC.

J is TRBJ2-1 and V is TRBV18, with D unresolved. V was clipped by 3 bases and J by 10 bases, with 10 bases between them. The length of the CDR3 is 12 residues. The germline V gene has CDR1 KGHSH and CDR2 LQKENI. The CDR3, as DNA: TGTGCCAGCTCACCGACGGTAAGGGAGCAGTTCTTC. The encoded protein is CASSPTVREQFF. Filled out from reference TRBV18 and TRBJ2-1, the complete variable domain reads NAGVMQNPRHLVRRRGQEARLRCSPMKGHSHVYWYRQLPEEGLKFMVYLQKENIIDESGMPKERFSAEFPKEGPSILRIQQVVRGDSAAYFCASSPTVREQFFGPGTRLTVL.